This T cell receptor (beta chain) was documented in a study of early T cells in non-severe SARS-CoV-2 infection. TCRdb analysed the 5' RACE reads with MiXCR anew, one entry per CDR3 protein. This table holds some 71,000 distinct CDR3 sequences, about an eighth found once. Germline-derived CDR1 and CDR2 are SNHLY and FYNNEI. V lost 2 bases and J 1 base, leaving 13 bases between the germline ends. This CDR3 has 16 residues. This clonotype turned up a few times. The sequence came from an adult who was a healthcare worker with PCR-confirmed SARS-CoV-2 infection or an uninfected control (not recorded which). Specimen: whole blood, collected at baseline. This chain uses TRBV2 with TRBJ2-3, with TRBD2 as a possible D gene (6 bases). The CDR3 nucleotides read TGTGCCAGCAGTGAACTTCTAGCGACCGGCACAGATACGCAGTATTTT. Amino acids: CASSELLATGTDTQYF.